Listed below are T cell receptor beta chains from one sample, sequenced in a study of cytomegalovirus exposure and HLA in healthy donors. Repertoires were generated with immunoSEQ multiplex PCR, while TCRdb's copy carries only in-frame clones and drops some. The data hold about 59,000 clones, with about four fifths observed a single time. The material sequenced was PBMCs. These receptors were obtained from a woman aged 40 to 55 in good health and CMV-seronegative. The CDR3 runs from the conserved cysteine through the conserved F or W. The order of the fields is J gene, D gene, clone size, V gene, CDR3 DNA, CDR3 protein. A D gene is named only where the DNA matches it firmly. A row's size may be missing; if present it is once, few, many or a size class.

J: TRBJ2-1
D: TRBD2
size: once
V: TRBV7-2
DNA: TGTGCCAGCAGCTTCCTCGGGGGGAGTGATGAGCAGTTCTTC
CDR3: CASSFLGGSDEQFF

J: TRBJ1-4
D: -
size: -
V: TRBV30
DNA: TGTGCCTGGAGTTTGCGGGGCGGTGAAAAACTGTTTTTT
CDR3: CAWSLRGGEKLFF

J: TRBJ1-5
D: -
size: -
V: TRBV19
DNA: TGTGCCAGTAGTTTTTCGGGGAGCAATCAGCCCCAGCATTTT
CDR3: CASSFSGSNQPQHF

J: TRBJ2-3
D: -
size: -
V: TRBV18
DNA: TGTGCCAGCTCATCCTTCAGCACAGATACGCAGTATTTT
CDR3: CASSSFSTDTQYF

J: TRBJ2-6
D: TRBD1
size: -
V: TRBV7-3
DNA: TGTGCCAGCAGCAAATACAGGGGGACTGGGGCCAACGTCCTGACTTTC
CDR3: CASSKYRGTGANVLTF

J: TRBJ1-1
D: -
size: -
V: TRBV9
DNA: TGTGCCAGCAGCATAGGGGGGGAGAACACTGAAGCTTTCTTT
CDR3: CASSIGGENTEAFF

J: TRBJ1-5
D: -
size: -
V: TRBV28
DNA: TGTGCCAGCACTGGGGGGGGAGAAAGTCAGCCCCAGCATTTT
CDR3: CASTGGGESQPQHF

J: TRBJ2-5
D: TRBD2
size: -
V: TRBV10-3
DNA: TGTGCCATCAGTGCCCTAGCGGGGATGCAAGAGACCCAGTACTTC
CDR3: CAISALAGMQETQYF

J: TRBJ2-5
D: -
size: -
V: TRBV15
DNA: TGTGCCACCAGCCCCTCGGGACTTCTACAAGAGACCCAGTACTTC
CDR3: CATSPSGLLQETQYF

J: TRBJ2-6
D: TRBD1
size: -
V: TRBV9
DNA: TGTGCCAGCAGCCCCAGAGGGGACAGGCAGGTTAACGTCCTGACTTTC
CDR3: CASSPRGDRQVNVLTF

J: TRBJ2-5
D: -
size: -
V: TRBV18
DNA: TGTGCCAGCTCAGCTTTTGTCAGCGGCCAAGAGACCCAGTACTTC
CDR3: CASSAFVSGQETQYF

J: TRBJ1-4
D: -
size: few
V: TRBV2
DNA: TGTGCCAGCAGGTGGACAGATGCAACTAATGAAAAACTGTTTTTT
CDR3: CASRWTDATNEKLFF